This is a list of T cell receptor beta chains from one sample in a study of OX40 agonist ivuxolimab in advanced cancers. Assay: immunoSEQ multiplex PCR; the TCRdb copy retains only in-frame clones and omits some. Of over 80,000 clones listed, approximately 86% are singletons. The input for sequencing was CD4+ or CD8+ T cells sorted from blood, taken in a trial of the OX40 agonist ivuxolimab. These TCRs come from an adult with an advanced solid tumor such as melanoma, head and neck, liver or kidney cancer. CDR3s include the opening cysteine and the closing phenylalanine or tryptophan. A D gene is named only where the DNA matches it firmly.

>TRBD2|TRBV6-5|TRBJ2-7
CASSPASGVSYEQYF
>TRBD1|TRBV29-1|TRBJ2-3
CSGDRGTDTQYF
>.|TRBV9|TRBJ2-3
CASSGRSPGGTDTQYF
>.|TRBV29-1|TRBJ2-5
CSVEDWGLGETQYF
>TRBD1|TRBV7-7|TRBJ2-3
CASSPGQGTNTQYF
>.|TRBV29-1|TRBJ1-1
CSVEEWSSTEAFF
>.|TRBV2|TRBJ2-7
CASTQGNSYEQYF
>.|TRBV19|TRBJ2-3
CASNRGTSTDTQYF
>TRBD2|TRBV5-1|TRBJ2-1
CASSPPGTSDNEQFF
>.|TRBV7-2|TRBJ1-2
CASSLAQLSIGYTF
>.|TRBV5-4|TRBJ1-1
CASSRTDNTEAFF
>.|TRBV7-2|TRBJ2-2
CASSPYTNTGELFF
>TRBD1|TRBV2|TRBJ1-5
CASSGTGGNQPQHF
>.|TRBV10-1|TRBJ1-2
CASRTGQIFNYGYTF
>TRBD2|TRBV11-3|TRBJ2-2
CASSLVASGNTGELFF
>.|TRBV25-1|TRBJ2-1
CASRVAGSDNEQFF
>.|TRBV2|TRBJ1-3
CASSARGDLAGNTIYF
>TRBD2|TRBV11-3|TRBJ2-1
CASSSRTSGQNEQFF
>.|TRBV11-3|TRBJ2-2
CASSPGRPGGELFF
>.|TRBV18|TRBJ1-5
CASSPGFNQPQHF
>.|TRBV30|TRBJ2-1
CAWGAGQRHEEQFF
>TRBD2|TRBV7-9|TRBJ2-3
CASSFASGRADTQYF
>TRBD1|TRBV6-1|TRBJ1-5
CASSVPGQGLLSNQPQHF
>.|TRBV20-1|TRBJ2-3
CSAPLGDTQYF
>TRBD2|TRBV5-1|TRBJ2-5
CASRENSGRETQYF
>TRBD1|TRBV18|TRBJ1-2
CASSPGTDYGYTF
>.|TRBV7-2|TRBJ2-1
CASSWVAGEQFF
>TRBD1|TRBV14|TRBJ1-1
CASSQEGQFYMNTEAFF
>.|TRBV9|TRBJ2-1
CASSRFEGFSGNEQFF